This T cell receptor (beta chain) was obtained from a study of blood T cell repertoires in COVID-19. About the research overall: Specimens from acute and convalescent COVID-19 originated in the United States, Italy and Spain. Sources were T cells, B-cell-depleted T cells, or PBMCs; the material itself was cDNA or gDNA.

The method was immunoSEQ multiplex PCR; TCRdb's version includes in-frame clones alone and lacks a portion of them. This sample carries 130,000 or so clones, roughly 86% of them seen once, and the ten largest clones take less than 4%. All enrollees were about 18 to 89 years old and from fewer than 25 US areas. Participants' reported clinical history set cohort assignment. This receptor was identified in a woman aged 45 to 65 with acute COVID-19. The source material was PBMCs or T cells enriched from blood (not recorded which).

The CDR3 sequence: CASSEWGDSTEAFF. CDR3 in DNA: TGTGCCAGCAGTGAATGGGGGGACAGCACTGAAGCTTTCTTT. The chain couples TRBV6-1 to TRBJ1-1, with 7 bases fitting TRBD1. The CDR3 sequence is 14 residues long. The germline CDR1 and CDR2 sequences are MNHNS and SASEGT. J lost 4 bases, V lost 2 bases, and 4 bases had no gene match.